The 23 T cell receptor beta chains listed next were all sequenced from one sample in a study of blood T cells in healthy people across ages. Combining a sample-barcoded 5' primer with a J-beta primer mix, a second PCR ran for roughly 7 to 12 cycles. TCRdb re-called the 5' RACE reads through MiXCR, storing one row per CDR3 protein. The sample holds around 780,000 distinct CDR3 sequences; about 61% are singletons and the top ten take under 30%. Sequenced input: blood. These TCRs come from a man aged 35 to 55 in good health.

This clonotype showed up just a few times. The chain carries TRBV9 and TRBJ2-7, with a possible D match to TRBD2 (6 bases). CDR3 length: 17 amino acids. Germline lookup yields CDR1 SGDLS and CDR2 YYNGEE. The V end lost 0 bases, the J end lost 3 bases, and 19 bases lay between the germline ends. CDR3 coding DNA: TGTGCCAGCAGCGTAGCTCCGGAGGGTAAAAGGCTCTACGAGCAGTACTTC. This gives the protein CASSVAPEGKRLYEQYF. Based on the CDR3 plus reference TRBV9 and TRBJ2-7, the full variable domain is DSGVTQTPKHLITATGQRVTLRCSPRSGDLSVYWYQQSLDQGLQFLIQYYNGEERAKGNILERFSAQQFPDLHSELNLSSLELGDSALYFCASSVAPEGKRLYEQYFGPGTRLTVT.

V is TRBV5-1 and J is TRBJ2-5, with D tentatively TRBD1 or TRBD2 (5 bases each). Germline-derived CDR1 and CDR2 are SGHRS and YFSETQ. This CDR3 contains 13 residues. Trimming removed 4 bases from V and 3 bases from J, with 10 bases in between. The CDR3 protein is CASSPGAKETQYF. The CDR3 coding sequence is TGCGCCAGCAGCCCCGGGGCCAAAGAGACCCAGTACTTC.

The chain employs TRBV7-2 and TRBJ2-3; perhaps TRBD2 as D (5 bases). V lost 5 bases, J lost 6 bases, and 15 bases lay in between. CDR1 is SGHTA and CDR2 is FQGNSA in the germline V gene. CDR3 size: 14 residues. The CDR3 coding sequence is TGTGCCAGCAGCCTAAGAGGGATTCGGGATACGCAGTATTTT. Its translation: CASSLRGIRDTQYF.

The chain recombines TRBV5-1 with TRBJ2-5, with D perhaps TRBD2 (5 bases). Between the trimmed V and J ends, which lost 0 bases and 5 bases, there was a span of 14 bases. CDR1 is SGHRS, CDR2 YFSETQ, per germline. The CDR3 runs to 15 residues. CDR3 sequence reads: CASSLAGERLETQYF. The CDR3 bases are TGCGCCAGCAGCTTGGCCGGGGAACGTCTGGAGACCCAGTACTTC.

The CDR3 sequence: CASSQDTRTHSTDTQYF. The CDR3 bases are TGCGCCAGCAGCCAAGACACACGGACGCATAGCACAGATACGCAGTATTTT. The rearrangement joins TRBV4-3 to TRBJ2-3; D is unclear. The CDR3 has 17 amino acids. Trimming took 0 bases from V and 0 from J, leaving 13 bases between them. Germline CDR1 is LGHNA and CDR2 is YSLEER.

V gene TRBV6-1 combines with J gene TRBJ2-7; TRBD2 agrees at 7 bases. The V and J ends lost 5 bases and 3 bases, in that order; junction bases with no gene match: 7. This CDR3 is built from 14 residues. The germline CDR1 and CDR2 sequences are MNHNS and SASEGT. The DNA for the CDR3 is TGTGCCAGCAGTCAGATCACGGGGGGCTACGAGCAGTACTTC. It codes for CASSQITGGYEQYF.

The chain links TRBV20-1 to TRBJ2-1; 8 bases align to TRBD1. This CDR3 region has 12 residues. V gave up 3 bases and J gave up 14 bases; unmatched junction bases: 9. Germline CDR1 and CDR2: DFQATT and SNEGSKA (reference sequence). The CDR3 loop is CSASATGETEFF. As DNA, the CDR3 is TGCAGTGCTAGTGCGACAGGGGAAACGGAGTTCTTC.

This clonotype was counted a few times. The chain combines TRBV7-6 with TRBJ2-7, with D possibly called TRBD1 or TRBD2 (6 bases each). Germline CDR1 reads SGHVS; CDR2 reads FNYEAQ. The CDR3 loop spans 17 amino acids. Trimming cost V 0 bases and J 0 bases, with 15 bases left between them. The CDR3 reads CASSLAGGQGSSYEQYF. In DNA form, the CDR3 reads TGTGCCAGCAGCTTAGCTGGGGGGCAGGGGAGCTCCTACGAGCAGTACTTC.

The chain uses TRBV19 and TRBJ2-5; D may be TRBD2 (6 bases). The J call may not be correct, given that the DNA end is closer to TRBJ2-7. CDR3 length: 14 amino acids. Germline V gives CDR1 LNHDA, CDR2 SQIVND (reference sequence). The CDR3 DNA follows: TGTGCCAGTAGTATTAACGGGGGTAATTCCGAGCAGTACTTC. Translated: CASSINGGNSEQYF.

The J gene is TRBJ2-3, the V gene TRBV4-2, with D uncertain. V dropped 3 bases and J dropped 0 bases, with 22 bases sitting between them. The germline gives CDR1 LGHNA, CDR2 YNFKEQ. The CDR3 has 19 amino acids. CDR3 nucleotides: TGTGCCAGCAGCCAGGGAACAAGGTCAACTCCACTAAGCACAGATACGCAGTATTTT. Amino acids: CASSQGTRSTPLSTDTQYF.

The rearrangement links TRBV5-4 to TRBJ1-6; D may be TRBD1 (5 bases). The CDR3 has 16 residues. Germline-derived CDR1 and CDR2 are SGHNT and YYREEE (reference sequence). Trimming removed 4 bases from V and 5 bases from J, with 16 bases in between. The CDR3 DNA sequence: TGTGCCAGCAGCGGGGGGGAATGGGAGGATAATTCACCCCTCCACTTT. Amino acids: CASSGGEWEDNSPLHF.

The chain has TRBV7-9 and TRBJ2-4; D not certain. This CDR3 spans 16 amino acids. Germline V gives CDR1 SEHNR, CDR2 FQNEAQ (reference sequence). V lost 1 base and J 0 bases, leaving 10 bases between the germline ends. In DNA form, the CDR3 reads TGTGCCAGCAGCTTAGTAGCCAGCTTAGCCAAAAACATTCAGTACTTC. Encoded protein: CASSLVASLAKNIQYF.

This clonotype was recorded once. This rearrangement joins TRBV20-1 to TRBJ2-2, with D possibly TRBD1 on 5 matching bases. V was clipped by 6 bases and J by 1 base, with 9 bases between them. CDR3 length: 13 amino acids. Germline CDR1 is DFQATT and CDR2 is SNEGSKA (reference sequence). CDR3 coding DNA: TGCAGTGCGCGTGGACAGAACACCGGGGAGCTGTTTTTT. It yields the protein CSARGQNTGELFF.

This rearrangement joins TRBV20-1 to TRBJ2-1, with D perhaps being TRBD1 or TRBD2 (6 bases each). CDR1 DFQATT and CDR2 SNEGSKA come from the germline V gene (reference sequence). V was cut by 0 bases and J by 13 bases, with 28 bases left in between. This CDR3 is 17 amino acids long. The chain's CDR3 is CSARDPWGSGVRETQFF. CDR3 coding DNA: TGCAGTGCTAGAGATCCATGGGGGTCAGGGGTTCGGGAGACCCAGTTCTTC.

V gene TRBV29-1 combines with J gene TRBJ1-4; TRBD1 matches 9 bases. In germline, CDR1 is SQVTM, CDR2 ANQGSEA. The CDR3 is 14 residues long. Germline trimming cut 7 bases from V and 8 bases from J; bases unmatched to any gene: 11. The DNA of the CDR3 is TGCAGCGCTATAATGACAGGGGGTGGCGAAAAACTGTTTTTT. Its protein is CSAIMTGGGEKLFF.

V usage is TRBV28 and J usage is TRBJ2-4; 10 bases are shared with TRBD1. Trimming took 2 bases from V and 1 from J; bases not matched to a gene: 5. Germline CDR1 and CDR2: MDHEN and SYDVKM. The CDR3 extends over 17 amino acids. CDR3 sequence reads: CASSLGAGQGAKNIQYF. In DNA form, the CDR3 reads TGTGCCAGCAGTTTAGGCGCGGGACAGGGGGCCAAAAACATTCAGTACTTC.

Turning to this clonotype: This could be a read error, since a much larger clone is one nucleotide away. This chain links TRBV7-2 with TRBJ2-1; TRBD2 agrees at 10 bases. Germline V gene lookup returns CDR1 SGHTA and CDR2 FQGNSA. This CDR3 has 15 residues. The CDR3 reads CASSLLAGAYNGQFF. The DNA of the CDR3 is TGTGCCAGCAGCTTACTAGCGGGAGCCTACAATGGGCAGTTCTTC. Full variable domain (rest looked up from reference TRBV7-2 and TRBJ2-1): GAGVSQSPSNKVTEKGKDVELRCDPISGHTALYWYRQSLGQGLEFLIYFQGNSAPDKSGLPSDRFSAERTGGSVSTLTIQRTQQEDSAVYLCASSLLAGAYNGQFFGPGTRLTVL.

The chain joins TRBV20-1 to TRBJ2-7; TRBD2 is a possible D gene (6 bases). The CDR3 contains 13 residues. The V end lost 6 bases, the J end lost 3 bases, and 15 bases lay between the germline ends. Germline CDR1 DFQATT, CDR2 SNEGSKA (reference sequence). The CDR3 DNA reads TGCAGTGCCTTCGGAGGGCGTGGCTACGAGCAGTACTTC. Amino acids: CSAFGGRGYEQYF.

The rearrangement links TRBV7-2 to TRBJ2-3, with 8 bases identical to TRBD2. Germline loops: CDR1 SGHTA, CDR2 FQGNSA. After removal of 5 bases from V and 4 bases from J, the junction contained 8 bases not matched to a gene. This CDR3 comprises 15 residues. The CDR3 DNA sequence: TGTGCCAGCAGCCCCGGGGGGGGACGAGCAGATACGCAGTATTTT. Protein sequence: CASSPGGGRADTQYF.

The table lists this clonotype with many counts. The chain links TRBV3-1 to TRBJ2-3; 9 nucleotides line up with TRBD1. Losses at the gene ends were 4 bases for V and 3 bases for J; bases not matched to a gene: 14. CDR3 length: 18 residues. The germline V gene encodes CDR1 LGHDT and CDR2 YNNKEL (reference sequence). The CDR3 DNA follows: TGTGCCAGCAGCCTCGGAGCCGGGACAGGGATCGGTACAGATACGCAGTATTTT. It specifies CASSLGAGTGIGTDTQYF.

This rearrangement joins TRBV12-3 or TRBV12-4 to TRBJ2-7; no reliable D call. The last part of the DNA fits TRBJ2-5 better; the J call may be wrong. The CDR3 runs 15 residues. The CDR3 reads CASSYGRSRFETQYF. The CDR3 coding sequence is TGTGCCAGCAGTTATGGACGGAGTAGGTTTGAGACCCAGTACTTC.

Worth noting for this clonotype: The CDR3 end shows no conserved phenylalanine or tryptophan, and so a read error is likely. The V and J genes are TRBV28 and TRBJ1-1; D gene ambiguous. Trimming left V 3 bases short and J 5 bases short, with 10 bases between. Germline CDR1 and CDR2: MDHEN and SYDVKM. CDR3 length: 13 residues. The CDR3 region is CASSFLASTEAFI. The CDR3 nucleotides read TGTGCCAGCAGTTTCCTGGCATCAACTGAAGCTTTCATT.

This chain connects TRBV20-1 to TRBJ2-3; no clear D gene. This CDR3 contains 15 residues. The germline V and J ends were trimmed by 3 bases and 0 bases, with 13 bases remaining between them. CDR1 and CDR2 (germline): DFQATT, SNEGSKA (reference sequence). The DNA for the CDR3 is TGCAGTGCTAGGAAGCCGGCGACTAGCACAGATACGCAGTATTTT. It codes for CSARKPATSTDTQYF.